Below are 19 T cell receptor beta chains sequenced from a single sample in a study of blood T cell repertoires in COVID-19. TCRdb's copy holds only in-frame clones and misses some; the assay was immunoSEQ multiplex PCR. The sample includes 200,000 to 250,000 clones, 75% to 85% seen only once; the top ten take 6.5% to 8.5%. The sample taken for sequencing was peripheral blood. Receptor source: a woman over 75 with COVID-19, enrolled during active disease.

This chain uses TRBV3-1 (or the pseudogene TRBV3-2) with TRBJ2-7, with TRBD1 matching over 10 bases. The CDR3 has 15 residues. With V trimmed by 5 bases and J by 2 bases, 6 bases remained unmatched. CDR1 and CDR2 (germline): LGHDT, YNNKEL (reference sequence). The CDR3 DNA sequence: TGTGCCAGCAGCGACCGGGACAGGGGTGCCTACGAGCAGTACTTC. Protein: CASSDRDRGAYEQYF.

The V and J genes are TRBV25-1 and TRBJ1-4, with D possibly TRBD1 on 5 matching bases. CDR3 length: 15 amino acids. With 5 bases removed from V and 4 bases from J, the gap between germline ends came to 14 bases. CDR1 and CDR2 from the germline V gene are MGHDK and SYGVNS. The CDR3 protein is CASSPSDTFNEKLFF. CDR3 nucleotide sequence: TGTGCCAGCAGTCCCTCGGACACCTTTAATGAAAAACTGTTTTTT.

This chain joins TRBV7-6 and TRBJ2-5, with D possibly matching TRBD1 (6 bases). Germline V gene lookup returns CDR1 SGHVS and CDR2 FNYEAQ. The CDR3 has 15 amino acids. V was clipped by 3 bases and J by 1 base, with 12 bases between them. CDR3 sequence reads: CASSFTGMPQETQYF. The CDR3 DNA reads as TGTGCCAGCAGCTTTACAGGGATGCCCCAAGAGACCCAGTACTTC.

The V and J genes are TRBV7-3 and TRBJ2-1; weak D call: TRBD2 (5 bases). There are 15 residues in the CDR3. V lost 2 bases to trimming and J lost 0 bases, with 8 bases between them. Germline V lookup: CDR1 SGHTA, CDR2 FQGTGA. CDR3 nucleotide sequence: TGTGCCAGCAGCTTAGGACTCTCCTCCTACAATGAGCAGTTCTTC. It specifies CASSLGLSSYNEQFF.

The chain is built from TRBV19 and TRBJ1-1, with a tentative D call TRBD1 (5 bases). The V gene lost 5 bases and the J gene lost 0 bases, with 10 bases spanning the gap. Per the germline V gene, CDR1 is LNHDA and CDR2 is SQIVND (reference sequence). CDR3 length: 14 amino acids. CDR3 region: CASSLTALNTEAFF. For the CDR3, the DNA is TGTGCCAGTAGTTTGACAGCCTTGAACACTGAAGCTTTCTTT.

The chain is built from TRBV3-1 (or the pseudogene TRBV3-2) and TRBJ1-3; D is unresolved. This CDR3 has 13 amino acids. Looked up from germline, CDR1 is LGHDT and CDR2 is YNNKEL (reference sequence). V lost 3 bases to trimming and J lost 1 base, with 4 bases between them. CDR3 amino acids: CASSQYSGNTIYF. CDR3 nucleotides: TGTGCCAGCAGCCAGTATTCTGGAAACACCATATATTTT.

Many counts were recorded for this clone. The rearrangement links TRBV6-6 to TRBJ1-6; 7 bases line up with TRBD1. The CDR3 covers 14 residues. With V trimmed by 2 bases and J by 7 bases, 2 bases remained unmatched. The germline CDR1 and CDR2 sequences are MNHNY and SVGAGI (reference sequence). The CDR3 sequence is CASSYDRANSPLHF. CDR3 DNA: TGTGCCAGCAGTTACGACAGGGCGAATTCACCCCTCCACTTT.

CDR3 protein: CASSLSGRADEQYF. For the CDR3, the DNA is TGTGCCAGCAGCCTCTCCGGCAGGGCCGACGAGCAGTACTTC. V and J are TRBV6-5 and TRBJ2-7; tentatively, D is TRBD1 (5 bases). The germline V gene encodes CDR1 MNHEY and CDR2 SVGAGI. This CDR3 has 14 residues. V gave up 6 bases and J gave up 5 bases, with 17 bases separating them.

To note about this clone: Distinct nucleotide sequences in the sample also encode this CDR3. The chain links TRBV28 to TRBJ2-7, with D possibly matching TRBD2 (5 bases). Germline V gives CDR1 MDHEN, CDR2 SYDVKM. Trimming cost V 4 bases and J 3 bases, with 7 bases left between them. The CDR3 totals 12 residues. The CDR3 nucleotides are TGTGCCAGCAGTTCCGGGGACTACGAGCAGTACTTC. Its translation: CASSSGDYEQYF.

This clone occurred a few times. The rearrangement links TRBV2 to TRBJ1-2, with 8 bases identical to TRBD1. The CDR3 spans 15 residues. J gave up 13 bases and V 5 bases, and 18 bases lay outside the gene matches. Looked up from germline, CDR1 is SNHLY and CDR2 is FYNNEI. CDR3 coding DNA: TGTGCCAGCAGTCTCCCCCCGGGACAGGATCTTATGGCCACCTTC. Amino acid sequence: CASSLPPGQDLMATF.

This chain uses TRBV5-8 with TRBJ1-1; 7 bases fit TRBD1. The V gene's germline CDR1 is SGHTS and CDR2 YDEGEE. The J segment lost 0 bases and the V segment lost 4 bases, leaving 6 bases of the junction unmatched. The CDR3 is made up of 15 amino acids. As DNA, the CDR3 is TGTGCCAGCAGCACTCGACAGGGCCTGAACACTGAAGCTTTCTTT. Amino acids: CASSTRQGLNTEAFF.

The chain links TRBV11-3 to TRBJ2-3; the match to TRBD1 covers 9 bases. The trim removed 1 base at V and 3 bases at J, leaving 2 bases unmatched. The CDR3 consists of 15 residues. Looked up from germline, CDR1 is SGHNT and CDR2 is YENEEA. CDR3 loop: CASSLGTGETDTQYF. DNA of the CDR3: TGTGCCAGCAGCTTAGGGACAGGGGAGACAGATACGCAGTATTTT.

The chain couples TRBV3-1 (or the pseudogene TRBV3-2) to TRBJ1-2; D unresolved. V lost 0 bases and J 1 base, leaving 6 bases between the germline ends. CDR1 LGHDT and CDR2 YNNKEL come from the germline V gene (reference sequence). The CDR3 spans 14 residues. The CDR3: CASSQESGNYGYTF. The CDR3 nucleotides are TGTGCCAGCAGCCAAGAGTCGGGTAACTATGGCTACACCTTC.

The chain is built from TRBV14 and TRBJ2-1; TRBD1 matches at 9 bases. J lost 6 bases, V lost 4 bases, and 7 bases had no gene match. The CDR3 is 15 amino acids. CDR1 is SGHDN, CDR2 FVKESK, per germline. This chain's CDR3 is CASSPGTGKTNEQFF. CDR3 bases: TGTGCCAGCAGCCCGGGGACAGGGAAGACCAATGAGCAGTTCTTC.

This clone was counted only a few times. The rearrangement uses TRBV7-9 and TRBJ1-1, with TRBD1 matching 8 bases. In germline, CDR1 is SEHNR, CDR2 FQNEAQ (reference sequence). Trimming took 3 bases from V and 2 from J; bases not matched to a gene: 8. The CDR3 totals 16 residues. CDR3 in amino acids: CASSLTGAKPNTEAFF. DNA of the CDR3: TGTGCCAGCAGCTTGACAGGGGCGAAACCAAACACTGAAGCTTTCTTT.

The CDR3 coding sequence is TGTGCCAGCAGTCTACAGGGTCCAGGCACAGATACGCAGTATTTT. Residues: CASSLQGPGTDTQYF. The V call is TRBV2, the J call TRBJ2-3; perhaps TRBD1 as D (6 bases). The V end lost 5 bases, the J end lost 1 base, and 13 bases lay between the germline ends. Looked up from germline, CDR1 is SNHLY and CDR2 is FYNNEI. This CDR3 is 15 amino acids long.

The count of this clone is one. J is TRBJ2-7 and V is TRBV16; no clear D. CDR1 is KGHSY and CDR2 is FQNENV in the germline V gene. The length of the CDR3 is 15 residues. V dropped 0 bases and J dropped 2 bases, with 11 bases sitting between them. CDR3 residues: CASSQSGSKTYEQYF. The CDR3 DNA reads TGTGCCAGCAGCCAATCCGGTAGCAAGACCTACGAGCAGTACTTC.

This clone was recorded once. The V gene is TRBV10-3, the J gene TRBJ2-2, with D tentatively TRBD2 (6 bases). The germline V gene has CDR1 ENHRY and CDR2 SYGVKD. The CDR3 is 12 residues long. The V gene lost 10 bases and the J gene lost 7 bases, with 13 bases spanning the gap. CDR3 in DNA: TGTGCCACGCGGGAAGATAGCGGGGAGCTGTTTTTT. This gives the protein CATREDSGELFF.

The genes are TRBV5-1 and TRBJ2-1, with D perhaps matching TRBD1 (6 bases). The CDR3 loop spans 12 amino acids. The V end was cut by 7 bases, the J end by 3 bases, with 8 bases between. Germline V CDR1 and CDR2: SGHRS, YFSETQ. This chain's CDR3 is CASQQGYNEQFF. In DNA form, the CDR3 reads TGCGCCAGCCAACAGGGCTACAATGAGCAGTTCTTC.